The 30 T cell receptor beta chains below were found in one sample sequenced in a study of response to subunit inactivated influenza vaccine. TCRdb re-analysed the RT-PCR reads in MiXCR, keeping a single row per CDR3 protein. This sample yields a few hundred thousand distinct CDR3 sequences, of which 6% to 9% are seen a single time; roughly 13% belongs to the top ten. The sample was PBMCs from blood, taken roughly 24 months after vaccination. The receptors derive from a man between 50 and 75 years old who received an inactivated influenza vaccine.

The CDR3 nucleotides read TGTGCCAGCAGCGCCTCTCTGATATCCTACAATGAGCAGTTCTTC. It translates to CASSASLISYNEQFF. The chain joins TRBV7-7 to TRBJ2-1, with D unclear. V lost 5 bases to trimming and J lost 1 base, with 12 bases between them. Germline V gene lookup returns CDR1 SSHAT and CDR2 FNYEAQ (reference sequence). The CDR3 covers 15 residues.

This clonotype was detected many times. The chain joins TRBV11-1 to TRBJ2-3; D is ambiguous. Between the trimmed V and J ends, which lost 3 bases and 2 bases, there was a span of 9 bases. CDR1 is SGHAT and CDR2 is FQDESV in the germline V gene (reference sequence). The CDR3 is 14 residues long. DNA of the CDR3: TGTGCCAGCAGCTTCGCCGATCCCACAGATACGCAGTATTTT. This translates into CASSFADPTDTQYF. The full variable domain, with the rest looked up from reference TRBV11-1 and TRBJ2-3, is EAEVAQSPRYKITEKSQAVAFWCDPISGHATLYWYRQILGQGPELLVQFQDESVVDDSQLPKDRFSAERLKGVDSTLKIQPAELGDSAMYLCASSFADPTDTQYFGPGTRLTVL.

This clonotype was seen a few times. The chain has TRBV4-3 and TRBJ2-1; a possible D gene is TRBD2 (6 bases). Germline CDR1 reads LGHNA; CDR2 reads YSLEER. Trimming took 1 base from V and 6 from J, leaving 10 bases between them. This CDR3 has 14 amino acids. CDR3 in DNA: TGCGCCAGCAGCCAAGCGGCGGGGAGCAATGAGCAGTTCTTC. This gives the protein CASSQAAGSNEQFF.

This clonotype was counted a few times. The chain has TRBV5-1 and TRBJ2-2, with 10 bases lining up with TRBD2. The CDR3 consists of 16 residues. J lost 5 bases, V lost 4 bases, and 8 bases had no gene match. Per germline, CDR1 SGHRS and CDR2 YFSETQ. CDR3 coding DNA: TGCGCCAGCAGCCTTACTAGCGGGGCGGGGACCGGGGAGCTGTTTTTT. Encoded protein: CASSLTSGAGTGELFF.

This clonotype has more than one count but fewer than ten. The chain has TRBV7-9 and TRBJ1-1; D not resolved. Germline assignment: CDR1 SEHNR and CDR2 FQNEAQ (reference sequence). The V end was cut by 1 base, the J end by 3 bases, with 12 bases between. This CDR3 has 15 amino acids. The CDR3 spells CASSLGSPGYTEAFF. CDR3 coding DNA: TGTGCCAGCAGCTTAGGTTCACCGGGGTACACTGAAGCTTTCTTT. The variable domain in full, completed from reference TRBV7-9 and TRBJ1-1, reads DTGVSQNPRHKITKRGQNVTFRCDPISEHNRLYWYRQTLGQGPEFLTYFQNEAQLEKSRLLSDRFSAERPKGSFSTLEIQRTEQGDSAMYLCASSLGSPGYTEAFFGQGTRLTVV.

This clonotype came up many times. V gene TRBV18 combines with J gene TRBJ2-2, with 10 bases lining up with TRBD1. Germline CDR1 KGHSH, CDR2 LQKENI. The V and J ends lost 2 bases and 6 bases, in that order; junction bases with no gene match: 3. This CDR3 contains 15 residues. The CDR3 protein is CASSPGTGVPGELFF. In nucleotides, the CDR3 is TGTGCCAGCTCACCAGGGACAGGGGTGCCCGGGGAGCTGTTTTTT.

Ten or more counts support this clonotype. This chain links TRBV7-2 with TRBJ2-5; 8 positions agree with TRBD2. V gave up 5 bases and J gave up 7 bases; unmatched junction bases: 9. Germline V gives CDR1 SGHTA, CDR2 FQGNSA. CDR3 length: 14 amino acids. The CDR3 spells CASSTTGTRGTQYF. The CDR3, as DNA: TGTGCCAGCAGCACCACCGGGACTAGGGGGACCCAGTACTTC.

This clonotype was detected ten times or more. The chain links TRBV5-5 to TRBJ1-3; possibly TRBD1 for D (5 bases). V shed 0 bases and J shed 4 bases, with 11 bases lying between them. CDR1 is SGHKS, CDR2 YYEKEE, per germline (reference sequence). The CDR3 length is 15 residues. The CDR3 nucleotides are TGTGCCAGCAGCTTGGATCAGGGATCCGGAAACACCATATATTTT. It yields the protein CASSLDQGSGNTIYF.

This clonotype was found many times. The chain uses TRBV5-1 and TRBJ1-2, with TRBD1 matching 12 bases. The junction had 13 bases not matched to a gene; V was cut back by 5 bases and J by 8 bases. Germline CDR1 SGHRS, CDR2 YFSETQ. This CDR3 comprises 16 residues. The CDR3 reads CASSQMPGTGGGGYTF. CDR3 DNA: TGCGCCAGCAGTCAAATGCCCGGGACAGGGGGCGGAGGCTACACCTTC.

This clonotype was recorded a few times. The chain couples TRBV4-2 to TRBJ1-3; TRBD1 is a possible D gene (5 bases). This CDR3 contains 16 residues. Per the germline V gene, CDR1 is LGHNA and CDR2 is YNFKEQ. Trimming took 1 base from V and 0 from J, leaving 10 bases between them. Here the CDR3 reads CASSQGDASSGNTIYF. In DNA, the CDR3 is TGTGCCAGCAGCCAAGGGGACGCAAGCTCTGGAAACACCATATATTTT.

Ten or more counts support this clonotype. This sequence joins TRBV6-5 and TRBJ2-7; possibly TRBD2 for D (6 bases). This CDR3 contains 13 residues. Trimming pared 1 base from V and 4 bases from J, leaving 8 bases between. Looked up from germline, CDR1 is MNHEY and CDR2 is SVGAGI. DNA for the CDR3: TGTGCCAGCAGTTACTTCGCGGGGTACGAGCAGTACTTC. Translated, it gives CASSYFAGYEQYF.

This chain links TRBV10-3 with TRBJ2-3; no clear D gene. The CDR3 has 14 residues. The V end lost 5 bases, the J end lost 2 bases, and 11 bases lay between the germline ends. The germline CDR1 and CDR2 sequences are ENHRY and SYGVKD. CDR3 DNA sequence: TGTGCCATCAGTTTTGACCCCAACACAGATACGCAGTATTTT. Encoded protein: CAISFDPNTDTQYF.

This clonotype was counted ten times or more. The chain links TRBV15 to TRBJ2-3; D not resolved. CDR1 and CDR2 (germline): LNHNV, YYDKDF (reference sequence). The CDR3 consists of 13 residues. V dropped 0 bases and J dropped 7 bases, with 8 bases sitting between them. CDR3 coding DNA: TGTGCCACCAGCAGAGATGGGTCGCATACGCAGTATTTT. It encodes CATSRDGSHTQYF.

V gene TRBV7-2 combines with J gene TRBJ2-1; D possibly corresponds to TRBD1 (6 bases). Trimming took 0 bases from V and 8 from J, leaving 17 bases between them. This CDR3 is built from 16 residues. CDR1 and CDR2 (germline): SGHTA, FQGNSA. The CDR3, as DNA: TGTGCCAGCAGCTTAGCGGACAGCCGGACTGGATATGAGCAGTTCTTC. Translation gives CASSLADSRTGYEQFF.

The rearrangement uses TRBV6-2 or TRBV6-3 and TRBJ2-5; TRBD1 might be the D (6 bases). The V and J ends lost 10 bases and 3 bases respectively, with 15 bases between them. Looked up from germline, CDR1 is MNHEY and CDR2 is SVGEGT. CDR3 length: 13 residues. As DNA, the CDR3 is TGTGCCACAGGAGGACAGTTAAAAGAGACCCAGTACTTC. It translates to CATGGQLKETQYF.

V usage is TRBV28 and J usage is TRBJ2-7, with TRBD2 identical over 7 bases. J gave up 2 bases and V 2 bases, and 3 bases lay outside the gene matches. This CDR3 has 14 residues. Germline V CDR1 and CDR2: MDHEN, SYDVKM. The CDR3 sequence: CASSLSGATYEQYF. In nucleotides, the CDR3 is TGTGCCAGCAGTTTAAGCGGGGCCACCTACGAGCAGTACTTC.

The V and J genes are TRBV3-1 and TRBJ2-7; possibly TRBD1 or TRBD2 for D (6 bases each). V was pared by 4 bases and J by 2 bases, with 15 bases between. The CDR3 consists of 15 residues. The germline gives CDR1 LGHDT, CDR2 YNNKEL (reference sequence). CDR3: CASSPLGGGPYEQYF. In DNA form, the CDR3 reads TGTGCCAGCAGCCCCCTAGGGGGAGGCCCCTACGAGCAGTACTTC.

The V call is TRBV20-1, the J call TRBJ1-3; no firm D call. The CDR3 length is 15 residues. Trimming took off 3 bases at V and 0 bases at J, with 12 bases between the two ends. Germline CDR1 reads DFQATT; CDR2 reads SNEGSKA (reference sequence). CDR3 residues: CSARTPTSSGNTIYF. For the CDR3, the DNA is TGCAGTGCTAGGACACCCACTAGCTCTGGAAACACCATATATTTT.

In this sample, this clonotype turned up a few times. The chain has TRBV10-3 and TRBJ1-3; the D is unclear. V shed 4 bases and J shed 0 bases, with 7 bases lying between them. The germline V gene has CDR1 ENHRY and CDR2 SYGVKD. This CDR3 contains 14 residues. In nucleotides, the CDR3 is TGTGCCATCAGTGGGGCCAACTCTGGAAACACCATATATTTT. Translating gives CAISGANSGNTIYF.

The CDR3 loop reads CSATLGVDTGELFF. For the CDR3, the DNA is TGCAGTGCTACACTAGGGGTTGATACCGGGGAGCTGTTTTTT. This rearrangement joins TRBV20-1 to TRBJ2-2; TRBD1 or TRBD2 may be the D gene (5 bases each). CDR1 DFQATT and CDR2 SNEGSKA come from the germline V gene (reference sequence). The CDR3 is made up of 14 amino acids. The ends were cut back, 4 bases at V and 5 bases at J, with 14 bases in the middle.

This sequence joins TRBV20-1 and TRBJ2-7, with 10 bases matching TRBD2. In germline, CDR1 is DFQATT, CDR2 SNEGSKA (reference sequence). The trim removed 6 bases at V and 2 bases at J, leaving 7 bases unmatched. The CDR3 sequence is 14 residues long. The CDR3 DNA follows: TGCAGTGCCGGGGGAACTAGCGGGACCTACGAGCAGTACTTC. As protein: CSAGGTSGTYEQYF.

This clonotype was counted many times. The genes are TRBV11-2 and TRBJ2-2; a weak D match, TRBD2 (6 bases). With 5 bases removed from V and 2 bases from J, the gap between germline ends came to 15 bases. The length of the CDR3 is 16 residues. From germline, CDR1 is SGHAT and CDR2 FQNNGV. The CDR3 region is CASSPIGGINTGELFF. For the CDR3, the DNA is TGTGCCAGCAGCCCCATTGGGGGGATCAACACCGGGGAGCTGTTTTTT.

This clonotype was seen ten or more times. V is TRBV12-3 or TRBV12-4 and J is TRBJ1-5, with TRBD1 identical over 7 bases. The CDR3 consists of 14 residues. V dropped 3 bases and J dropped 5; count of bases not matched to a gene: 4. The CDR3 is CASSFVGGDQPQHF. For the CDR3, the DNA is TGTGCCAGCAGTTTCGTAGGGGGCGATCAGCCCCAGCATTTT.

Ten or more counts support this clonotype. The CDR3 sequence is CASSFGGSLAAKNIQYF. The DNA for the CDR3 is TGTGCCAGCAGCTTCGGCGGGTCCTTGGCGGCCAAAAACATTCAGTACTTC. J is TRBJ2-4 and V is TRBV5-8, with D possibly matching TRBD2 (5 bases). Germline V gene sequence: CDR1 SGHTS, CDR2 YDEGEE. V gave up 2 bases and J gave up 1 base, with 16 bases separating them. This CDR3 is 17 amino acids long.

V and J are TRBV7-9 and TRBJ2-3; 9 bases align to TRBD2. The J segment lost 0 bases and the V segment lost 4 bases, leaving 8 bases of the junction unmatched. Germline loops: CDR1 SEHNR, CDR2 FQNEAQ (reference sequence). The CDR3 is 17 residues long. CDR3 in DNA: TGTGCCAGCAGCTCTTTGCTACTAGCGGGTAGCACAGATACGCAGTATTTT. Its protein is CASSSLLLAGSTDTQYF.

The V and J genes are TRBV5-1 and TRBJ2-3; 9 nucleotides agree with TRBD1. J was trimmed by 2 bases and V by 2 bases; bases with no gene match: 12. The CDR3 is made up of 18 amino acids. Per germline, CDR1 SGHRS and CDR2 YFSETQ. Here the CDR3 reads CASSFDRGRLAFTDTQYF. As DNA, the CDR3 is TGCGCCAGCAGCTTCGACAGGGGGAGGCTAGCGTTCACAGATACGCAGTATTTT.

This clonotype was observed at least ten times. This chain uses TRBV5-1 with TRBJ2-3; unclear D gene. Germline CDR1 reads SGHRS; CDR2 reads YFSETQ. Deletions cut 1 base from V and 2 bases from J, with 17 bases between. This CDR3 has 17 amino acids. CDR3 sequence (DNA): TGCGCCAGCAGCTTGTCGTTAGCCCCCCAGATCACAGATACGCAGTATTTT. It codes for CASSLSLAPQITDTQYF.

The gene calls are TRBV28 and TRBJ2-1, with TRBD1 identical over 10 bases. The germline V gene has CDR1 MDHEN and CDR2 SYDVKM. V gave up 4 bases and J gave up 7 bases; unmatched junction bases: 16. The CDR3 sequence is 18 residues long. This CDR3 is CASSSGQGQFVRRNEQFF. CDR3 nucleotide sequence: TGTGCCAGCAGTTCGGGACAGGGGCAATTTGTTAGGAGGAATGAGCAGTTCTTC.

This clonotype was detected only a few times. V usage is TRBV4-3 and J usage is TRBJ1-1; D unresolved. The CDR3 runs to 14 residues. V dropped 0 bases and J dropped 6 bases, with 11 bases sitting between them. CDR1 is LGHNA and CDR2 is YSLEER in the germline V gene. The CDR3 sequence is CASSQDHREAEAFF. The CDR3 DNA reads TGCGCCAGCAGCCAAGATCACCGGGAAGCTGAAGCTTTCTTT.

The rearrangement links TRBV5-1 to TRBJ2-3; D unclear. Germline V gene data show CDR1 as SGHRS and CDR2 as YFSETQ. This CDR3 has 17 residues. The V gene lost 2 bases and the J gene lost 2 bases, with 18 bases spanning the gap. CDR3 loop: CASSFGSGTTFTDTQYF. CDR3 in DNA: TGCGCCAGCAGCTTCGGATCAGGAACGACCTTCACAGATACGCAGTATTTT.